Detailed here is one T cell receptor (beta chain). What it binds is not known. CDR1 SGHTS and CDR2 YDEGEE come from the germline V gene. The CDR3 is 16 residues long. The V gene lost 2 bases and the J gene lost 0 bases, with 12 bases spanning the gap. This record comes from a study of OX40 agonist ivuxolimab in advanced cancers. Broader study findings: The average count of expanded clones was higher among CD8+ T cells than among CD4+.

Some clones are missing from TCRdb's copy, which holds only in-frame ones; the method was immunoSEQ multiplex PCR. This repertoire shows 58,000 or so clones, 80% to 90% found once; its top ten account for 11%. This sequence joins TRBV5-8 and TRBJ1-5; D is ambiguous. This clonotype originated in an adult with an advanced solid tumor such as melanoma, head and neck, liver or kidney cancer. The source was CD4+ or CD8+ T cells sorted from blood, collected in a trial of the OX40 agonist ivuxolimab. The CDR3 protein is CASSFTDIYSNQPQHF. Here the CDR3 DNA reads TGTGCCAGCAGCTTCACAGACATATATAGCAATCAGCCCCAGCATTTT.